This TCR beta chain was found in a study of CD8 T cells in Susac syndrome. This clonotype was detected only a few times. Sequencing of TCR beta was performed on blood CD8+ and CD4+ T cells. The multiple sclerosis control group consisted of treatment-naive patients whose relapsing-remitting disease, which was either stable or active, fulfilled revised McDonald criteria. Bulk CD8+ and CD4+ cells came from magnetic negative isolation; CD8+ TEMRA by FACS. RNA amounts of about 0.5 to 1 ug underwent reverse transcription with random hexamers. Amplification of TCR beta CDR3 was carried out by immunoSEQ multiplex PCR, which covered 54 Vbeta and 13 Jbeta segments. MiXCR was run by TCRdb on the immunoSEQ multiplex PCR reads, yielding one entry per CDR3 protein. The data show over 150,000 distinct CDR3 sequences, with 85% to 95% seen just once and roughly 0.1% held by the top ten. V lost 5 bases, J lost 0 bases, and 7 bases lay in between. The CDR3 consists of 13 residues.

The TCR sequence derives from a human donor with multiple sclerosis. Material: CD4+ T cells from PBMCs. The genes are TRBV12-3 or TRBV12-4 and TRBJ1-1; D not certain. This CDR3 reads CASSRQMNTEAFF. The CDR3, as DNA: TGTGCCAGCAGTCGTCAAATGAACACTGAAGCTTTCTTT.